Presented here are 22 T cell receptor beta chains from one specimen sequenced in a study of blood T cells in healthy people across ages. The authors ran a second PCR of about 6 to 11 cycles using a sample-barcoded 5' primer and a J-beta primer mix. TCRdb itself ran the 5' RACE reads through MiXCR, one entry per CDR3 protein. This sample has approximately 940,000 distinct CDR3 sequences, with roughly 52% found just once. What was sequenced was blood. The origin of the receptors is a man aged 25-40 years in good health.

The chain links TRBV6-5 to TRBJ2-5; TRBD2 agrees at 12 bases. J was trimmed by 11 bases and V by 4 bases; bases with no gene match: 8. CDR1 is MNHEY, CDR2 SVGAGI, per germline. The CDR3 has 14 residues. CDR3 sequence (DNA): TGTGCCAGCAGTTTCGCTAGCGGGGGGGGTGAGCAGTACTTC. Protein product: CASSFASGGGEQYF.

The chain recombines TRBV15 with TRBJ2-5, with D tentatively TRBD1 (6 bases). Judging by the DNA end, TRBJ2-7 fits better; the J call may be wrong. This CDR3 spans 16 amino acids. From germline, CDR1 is LNHNV and CDR2 YYDKDF (reference sequence). The CDR3 DNA follows: TGTGCCACCAGCAGAGACACAGGGTTCCCCCCCTACGAGCAGTACTTC. Its translation: CATSRDTGFPPYEQYF.

The chain carries TRBV5-1 and TRBJ1-1; D unresolved. Germline lookup yields CDR1 SGHRS and CDR2 YFSETQ. This CDR3 is 14 amino acids long. V lost 4 bases and J lost 3, with 13 bases in between. The CDR3 nucleotides are TGCGCCAGCAGCGATGGAGGATTAGACACTGAAGCTTTCTTT. This translates into CASSDGGLDTEAFF.

The rearrangement links TRBV6-6 to TRBJ2-5; 9 bases fit TRBD1. The closer fit of TRBJ2-7 to the DNA end suggests the J call may be wrong. The CDR3 sequence is 14 residues long. Germline CDR1 reads MNHNY; CDR2 reads SVGAGI (reference sequence). CDR3 sequence (DNA): TGTGCCAGCAGTTACGGGACAGGGAGGAGCGAGCAGTACTTC. This translates into CASSYGTGRSEQYF.

This clonotype showed up many times. The V call is TRBV5-1, the J call TRBJ1-2; no firm D call. V lost 0 bases, J lost 0 bases, and 3 bases lay in between. Per germline, CDR1 SGHRS and CDR2 YFSETQ. CDR3 length: 13 residues. In nucleotides, the CDR3 is TGCGCCAGCAGCTTGGAGTCTAACTATGGCTACACCTTC. Translation: CASSLESNYGYTF.

V gene TRBV18 combines with J gene TRBJ2-1; 9 nucleotides agree with TRBD2. CDR3 length: 17 amino acids. J lost 0 bases, V lost 5 bases, and 8 bases had no gene match. The germline gives CDR1 KGHSH, CDR2 LQKENI. In DNA form, the CDR3 reads TGTGCCAGCTCAGGGCTAGCGGGGTTACTCTCCTACAATGAGCAGTTCTTC. Translating gives CASSGLAGLLSYNEQFF.

This clonotype has just one count. The chain is built from TRBV9 and TRBJ2-1; D not certain. This CDR3 is built from 14 residues. The germline V gene encodes CDR1 SGDLS and CDR2 YYNGEE. V was trimmed by 0 bases and J by 8 bases, leaving 12 bases between them. CDR3 sequence reads: CASSVDMGRDEQFF. The CDR3 DNA sequence: TGTGCCAGCAGCGTAGATATGGGTCGGGATGAGCAGTTCTTC.

The gene calls are TRBV5-1 and TRBJ2-7; 7 bases align to TRBD2. The CDR3 is 13 residues long. J gave up 6 bases and V 4 bases, and 7 bases lay outside the gene matches. Per germline, CDR1 SGHRS and CDR2 YFSETQ. CDR3 loop: CASSGGGGPEQYF. The CDR3 nucleotides are TGCGCCAGCAGCGGCGGGGGAGGCCCCGAGCAGTACTTC.

This clonotype appeared a few times. The chain employs TRBV4-2 and TRBJ2-3; 11 positions agree with TRBD2. The trim removed 2 bases at V and 0 bases at J, leaving 7 bases unmatched. The CDR3 extends over 18 amino acids. CDR1 and CDR2 from the germline V gene are LGHNA and YNFKEQ. CDR3 loop: CASSQLTRTSGSTDTQYF. CDR3 DNA sequence: TGTGCCAGCAGCCAATTGACGCGGACTAGCGGGAGCACAGATACGCAGTATTTT.

The genes are TRBV6-2 or TRBV6-3 and TRBJ2-3; unclear D gene. V dropped 0 bases and J dropped 1 base, with 14 bases sitting between them. From germline, CDR1 is MNHEY and CDR2 SVGEGT. There are 17 residues in the CDR3. CDR3 loop: CASSYSSGLGRTDTQYF. CDR3 DNA: TGTGCCAGCAGTTACTCATCCGGGCTGGGTCGCACAGATACGCAGTATTTT.

The table lists this clonotype with a few counts. V usage is TRBV6-2 or TRBV6-3 and J usage is TRBJ2-2; D may be TRBD1 (5 bases). There are 18 residues in the CDR3. CDR1 is MNHEY, CDR2 SVGEGT, per germline. V dropped 2 bases and J dropped 0 bases, with 16 bases sitting between them. DNA of the CDR3: TGTGCCAGCAGTTACCCCAAAAGGGCAGGGTCGAACACCGGGGAGCTGTTTTTT. As protein: CASSYPKRAGSNTGELFF.

This clonotype showed up just a few times. This chain connects TRBV4-1 to TRBJ2-7; 9 bases match TRBD2. Germline V gives CDR1 MGHRA, CDR2 YSYEKL. After removal of 1 base from V and 7 bases from J, the junction contained 2 bases not matched to a gene. The CDR3 contains 13 residues. CDR3 region: CASSQVAGVEQYF. In DNA, the CDR3 is TGCGCCAGCAGCCAAGTAGCGGGAGTTGAGCAGTACTTC.

The V gene is TRBV3-1, the J gene TRBJ2-6, with D possibly matching TRBD1 (6 bases). The germline CDR1 and CDR2 sequences are LGHDT and YNNKEL (reference sequence). The CDR3 runs 18 residues. Deletions cut 4 bases from V and 0 bases from J, with 16 bases between. The CDR3 nucleotides read TGTGCCAGCAGCCCGCTAGGACAGAAACACTCTGGGGCCAACGTCCTGACTTTC. This translates into CASSPLGQKHSGANVLTF.

About this clonotype itself: A clone one base away is much larger, so this may be a read error. CDR3 sequence reads: CAGSLGRPEDEQYF. CDR3 sequence (DNA): TGTGCCGGCAGCTTAGGAAGACCTGAGGACGAGCAGTACTTC. J is TRBJ2-7 and V is TRBV7-8; no clear D gene. Per the germline V gene, CDR1 is SGHVS and CDR2 is FQNEAQ. The CDR3 spans 14 residues.

This chain links TRBV30 with TRBJ2-5; D tentatively fits TRBD1 or TRBD2 (6 bases each). Germline lookup yields CDR1 GTSNPN and CDR2 SVGIG (reference sequence). Trimming removed 7 bases at V and 3 bases at J, with 27 bases between. The CDR3 is 17 amino acids. CDR3: CALIPGAYSWGEETQYF. CDR3 nucleotides: TGTGCCTTAATCCCAGGGGCTTACTCATGGGGGGAAGAGACCCAGTACTTC.

The chain employs TRBV12-3 or TRBV12-4 and TRBJ1-5, with unresolved D. Trimming removed 6 bases from V and 9 bases from J, with 12 bases in between. The CDR3 runs to 12 residues. CDR3 bases: TGTGCCAGCAGCCCCCTCCGTGGGCCCCAGCATTTT. This translates into CASSPLRGPQHF.

The genes are TRBV5-1 and TRBJ1-4; D not certain. Trimming took off 0 bases at V and 8 bases at J, with 17 bases between the two ends. Germline lookup yields CDR1 SGHRS and CDR2 YFSETQ. This CDR3 comprises 16 residues. The CDR3 loop reads CASSLAPVGEGEKLFF. For the CDR3, the DNA is TGCGCCAGCAGCTTGGCCCCCGTCGGGGAGGGAGAAAAACTGTTTTTT.

This sequence joins TRBV7-9 and TRBJ2-3; D gene unclear. Germline-derived CDR1 and CDR2 are SEHNR and FQNEAQ (reference sequence). This CDR3 has 14 amino acids. With 5 bases removed from V and 2 bases from J, the gap between germline ends came to 11 bases. DNA of the CDR3: TGTGCCAGCAGCCCGACTGGCTACACAGATACGCAGTATTTT. Its protein is CASSPTGYTDTQYF.

This clonotype was found a few times. The CDR3 loop reads CSVEGPGNTGELFF. Here the CDR3 DNA reads TGCAGCGTTGAAGGTCCAGGGAACACCGGGGAGCTGTTTTTT. This rearrangement joins TRBV29-1 to TRBJ2-2; D is unresolved. CDR1 is SQVTM, CDR2 ANQGSEA, per germline. Trimming shortened V by 1 base and J by 1 base, and 7 bases separated the two germline ends. The CDR3 is 14 residues long.

Turning to this clonotype: At one boundary the junction diverges from the germline segment, which might be a read error. The chain carries TRBV6-2 or TRBV6-3 and TRBJ2-4, with D tentatively TRBD2 (5 bases). The tail of the sequence fits TRBJ2-7 better, so the J call may be wrong. The CDR3 spans 15 residues. Germline V CDR1 and CDR2: MNHEY, SVGEGT. The CDR3 bases are TGTGCCGGCAGTTACGGACTGGCAAATCCCGACGAGCAGTACTTC. Its protein product is CAGSYGLANPDEQYF.

This rearrangement joins TRBV24-1 to TRBJ2-3, with 9 bases lining up with TRBD2. The V and J ends lost 6 bases and 3 bases, in that order; junction bases with no gene match: 6. Germline V gene lookup returns CDR1 KGHDR and CDR2 SFDVKD. This CDR3 comprises 15 residues. DNA for the CDR3: TGTGCCACCAGTCGAGGCGGGAGGGTTACAGATACGCAGTATTTT. Protein sequence: CATSRGGRVTDTQYF.

This clonotype has only a few counts. The V call is TRBV6-4, the J call TRBJ2-3; D perhaps matches TRBD2 (6 bases). The CDR3 loop spans 14 amino acids. Germline V gives CDR1 MRHNA, CDR2 SNTAGT. V lost 3 bases and J lost 2, with 9 bases in between. CDR3 nucleotides: TGTGCCAGCAGTGAGGGACTTTACACAGATACGCAGTATTTT. Encoded protein: CASSEGLYTDTQYF.